The 18 T cell receptor beta chains below were found in one sample sequenced in a study of blood T cells in healthy people across ages. A sample-barcoded 5' primer and a J-beta primer mix were used in a second PCR of roughly 7 to 11 cycles. Each CDR3 protein gets one entry after TCRdb re-called the 5' RACE reads with MiXCR. Of some 1.7 million distinct CDR3 sequences listed, roughly 27% are singletons. Sample: blood. The receptors were gathered from a young woman in good health.

V and J are TRBV10-3 and TRBJ1-1, with 9 bases identical to TRBD1. J gave up 4 bases and V 6 bases, and 3 bases lay outside the gene matches. CDR1 is ENHRY, CDR2 SYGVKD, per germline. This CDR3 is 13 amino acids long. The CDR3 sequence: CAISRTGATEAFF. The CDR3 DNA follows: TGTGCCATCAGCCGGACAGGGGCCACTGAAGCTTTCTTT.

The chain employs TRBV10-2 and TRBJ2-1; 7 bases fit TRBD2. The CDR3 loop spans 14 amino acids. V shed 2 bases and J 5 bases; nucleotides not matched to a gene: 3. Germline CDR1 WSHSY, CDR2 SAAADI. CDR3 region: CASSESGNHNEQFF. The CDR3 coding sequence is TGCGCCAGCAGTGAGAGCGGGAACCACAATGAGCAGTTCTTC.

On this clonotype itself: This may come from a read error, since a much larger clone is one base off. The CDR3 does not close with the conserved phenylalanine or tryptophan, likely indicating a read error. The chain joins TRBV29-1 to TRBJ1-1, with D uncertain. The CDR3 is 13 residues long. Trimming took 4 bases from V and 3 from J, leaving 12 bases between them. Germline lookup yields CDR1 SQVTM and CDR2 ANQGSEA. CDR3 sequence (DNA): TGCAGCGTTGGGCGGGAGTTAGACACTGAAGCTTTCCTT. Translating it yields CSVGRELDTEAFL.

Details on this clonotype: This may be a read error, as it is one base from a much larger clone. The chain uses TRBV9 and TRBJ2-7, with D possibly matching TRBD2 (5 bases). CDR1 is SGDLS and CDR2 is YYNGEE in the germline V gene. There are 14 residues in the CDR3. Written as DNA, the CDR3 is TGTGCCAGCAGCGTTGAGGGTTACGCCTACGGGCAGTACTTC. It specifies CASSVEGYAYGQYF.

The rearrangement uses TRBV5-1 and TRBJ2-5; D possibly corresponds to TRBD1 (5 bases). Germline CDR1 is SGHRS and CDR2 is YFSETQ. The germline V and J ends were trimmed by 0 bases and 0 bases, with 12 bases remaining between them. The CDR3 sequence is 16 residues long. The CDR3 DNA follows: TGCGCCAGCAGCTTGGCTCGGGCGGACAACCAAGAGACCCAGTACTTC. It is translated as CASSLARADNQETQYF.

The chain uses TRBV7-9 and TRBJ2-3, with D unclear. Germline V lookup: CDR1 SEHNR, CDR2 FQNEAQ (reference sequence). This CDR3 contains 13 residues. V lost 5 bases to trimming and J lost 11 bases, with 17 bases between them. CDR3: CASSRGPPCWQYF. Written as DNA, the CDR3 is TGTGCCAGCAGCCGCGGCCCCCCGTGTTGGCAGTATTTT.

The rearrangement uses TRBV6-6 and TRBJ2-7, with 10 bases that match TRBD1. After removal of 2 bases from V and 5 bases from J, the junction contained 9 bases not matched to a gene. Germline CDR1 MNHNY, CDR2 SVGAGI (reference sequence). The CDR3 totals 16 residues. CDR3 loop: CASSYRPRQGAHEQYF. CDR3 nucleotide sequence: TGTGCCAGCAGTTACAGACCGAGACAGGGGGCCCACGAGCAGTACTTC.

This clonotype has a count of ten or more. The chain carries TRBV6-5 and TRBJ1-2, with unresolved D. From germline, CDR1 is MNHEY and CDR2 SVGAGI. This CDR3 region has 13 residues. V was cut by 6 bases and J by 4 bases, with 12 bases left in between. The CDR3 sequence: CASSFGRIYGYTF. The CDR3 coding sequence is TGTGCCAGCAGCTTCGGACGGATCTATGGCTACACCTTC.

This clonotype has at least ten counts. The chain is built from TRBV20-1 and TRBJ2-7; no reliable D call. The CDR3 consists of 12 residues. Germline V gives CDR1 DFQATT, CDR2 SNEGSKA (reference sequence). V lost 3 bases and J 0 bases, leaving 6 bases between the germline ends. The CDR3 is CSASGPSYEQYF. The CDR3 coding sequence is TGCAGTGCTAGCGGGCCCTCCTACGAGCAGTACTTC.

Comment on this clonotype: An end of the junction differs from the germline gene, which may be a read error. The chain carries TRBV2 and TRBJ2-3; D is unresolved. CDR3 size: 15 residues. Germline values: CDR1 SNHLY, CDR2 FYNNEI. This chain's CDR3 is CASSKRSSYTDTLYF. The DNA of the CDR3 is TGTGCCAGCAGCAAAAGGAGCTCTTACACAGATACGCTGTATTTT.

This rearrangement joins TRBV20-1 to TRBJ2-5; possible D gene TRBD1, 6 bases. The ends were cut back, 5 bases at V and 0 bases at J, with 19 bases in the middle. CDR1 and CDR2 from the germline V gene are DFQATT and SNEGSKA (reference sequence). The CDR3 is 16 residues long. In DNA form, the CDR3 reads TGCAGTGCTGCCTCTAGAGAGGACAGCCACCAAGAGACCCAGTACTTC. Amino acids: CSAASREDSHQETQYF.

Many counts were recorded for this clonotype. The chain recombines TRBV6-5 with TRBJ1-2; weak D call: TRBD1 (6 bases). Germline V gives CDR1 MNHEY, CDR2 SVGAGI. With 0 bases removed from V and 5 bases from J, the gap between germline ends came to 10 bases. The CDR3 has 14 amino acids. CDR3 amino acids: CASSYSRQEYGYTF. CDR3 nucleotides: TGTGCCAGCAGTTACTCCCGACAGGAGTATGGCTACACCTTC.

The genes are TRBV9 and TRBJ2-2; D gene unclear. CDR3 length: 15 amino acids. CDR1 SGDLS and CDR2 YYNGEE come from the germline V gene. The V end was cut by 0 bases, the J end by 2 bases, with 8 bases between. For the CDR3, the DNA is TGTGCCAGCAGCGTAGTGGCAGGAAACACCGGGGAGCTGTTTTTT. Its translation is CASSVVAGNTGELFF.

V usage is TRBV27 and J usage is TRBJ2-3; D is perhaps TRBD1 or TRBD2 (5 bases each). The CDR3 has 16 amino acids. V dropped 3 bases and J dropped 4 bases, with 17 bases sitting between them. The germline V gene encodes CDR1 MNHEY and CDR2 SMNVEV (reference sequence). The CDR3 sequence is CASSLTGAGGADTQYF. DNA for the CDR3: TGTGCCAGCAGTTTGACCGGGGCGGGTGGCGCAGATACGCAGTATTTT.

This clonotype was seen only a few times. The chain combines TRBV28 with TRBJ2-1; 14 bases are a match to TRBD2. The CDR3 extends over 16 amino acids. CDR1 is MDHEN, CDR2 SYDVKM, per germline. Germline trimming cut 4 bases from V and 2 bases from J; bases unmatched to any gene: 1. The DNA of the CDR3 is TGTGCCAGCAGTTGGACTAGCGGGGGGACCTACAATGAGCAGTTCTTC. Translating it yields CASSWTSGGTYNEQFF.

This clonotype came up a few times. The genes are TRBV12-3 or TRBV12-4 and TRBJ2-5; tentatively, D is TRBD1 (6 bases). This CDR3 has 15 residues. The ends were cut back, 5 bases at V and 1 base at J, with 14 bases in the middle. The CDR3 coding sequence is TGTGCCAGCAGTCCAGGGGCCGAATCCCAAGAGACCCAGTACTTC. Protein sequence: CASSPGAESQETQYF.

This chain joins TRBV12-3 or TRBV12-4 and TRBJ1-2, with 8 bases identical to TRBD1. Trimming at V came to 2 bases and at J to 7 bases, leaving 3 bases not matched to a gene. This CDR3 spans 13 amino acids. Here the CDR3 reads CASSLRQGIGYTF. The CDR3 nucleotides are TGTGCCAGCAGTTTAAGACAGGGGATTGGCTACACCTTC.

This clonotype has ten or more counts. The gene calls are TRBV27 and TRBJ1-5, with D hard to call. Germline values: CDR1 MNHEY, CDR2 SMNVEV (reference sequence). The V end was cut by 8 bases, the J end by 4 bases, with 3 bases between. The CDR3 loop spans 10 amino acids. This CDR3 reads CASGNQPQHF. The CDR3 bases are TGTGCCAGCGGGAATCAGCCCCAGCATTTT.